This entry lists 3 T cell receptor beta chains sequenced from one sample in a study of graft-versus-host responses after intestinal transplantation. The antigens for these receptors are not known. TCRdb keeps only in-frame clones here, not all; method: immunoSEQ multiplex PCR. The sample lists approximately 97,000 clones, around 93% seen once, with over 0.06% in the top ten. The material sequenced was unstimulated CD8+ T cells sorted from spleen or lymph node cells, taken before transplant. The receptors here all came from a human donor who was the organ donor for an intestinal transplant.

This chain joins TRBV5-1 and TRBJ2-3; TRBD2 aligns across 8 bases. This CDR3 spans 14 amino acids. The germline gives CDR1 SGHRS, CDR2 YFSETQ. After removal of 4 bases from V and 1 base from J, the junction contained 2 bases not matched to a gene. CDR3 region: CASSPGGGTDTQYF. As DNA, the CDR3 is TGCGCCAGCAGCCCGGGGGGGGGCACAGATACGCAGTATTTT.

This clone was counted a single time. The chain carries TRBV29-1 and TRBJ2-7; TRBD2 matches at 10 bases. J lost 4 bases, V lost 7 bases, and 10 bases had no gene match. The germline gives CDR1 SQVTM, CDR2 ANQGSEA. The CDR3 length is 14 residues. The CDR3 region is CSAGASGSGYEQYF. The CDR3 DNA is TGCAGCGCTGGAGCTAGCGGGAGCGGGTACGAGCAGTACTTC.

V usage is TRBV28 and J usage is TRBJ2-3; D might be TRBD2 (6 bases). The CDR3 sequence is 14 residues long. V lost 8 bases to trimming and J lost 6 bases, with 18 bases between them. Germline values: CDR1 MDHEN, CDR2 SYDVKM. The CDR3 coding sequence is TGTGCCAGCCCAATAGCGGAGGGATCGGATACGCAGTATTTT. As protein: CASPIAEGSDTQYF.